The sequence of this T cell receptor beta chain was determined in a study of blood T cell repertoires in COVID-19. Produced via immunoSEQ multiplex PCR; TCRdb's table is partial and in-frame only. The table has under 85,000 clones, approximately 83% seen once. This clone has only one observation. CDR1 and CDR2 from the germline V gene are LGHNA and YNFKEQ. CDR3 length equals 14 residues. Deletions cut 0 bases from V and 2 bases from J, with 8 bases between. The receptor was isolated from a man at least 80 years old with acute or convalescent COVID-19. Input material: peripheral blood. This chain joins TRBV4-2 and TRBJ2-7; the D is unclear. CDR3 DNA sequence: TGTGCCAGCAGCCAAGATTTCAGGACCTACGAGCAGTACTTC. It is translated as CASSQDFRTYEQYF.